The T cell receptor beta chain described here comes from a study of T-cell memory formation after mild COVID-19. Study findings and constraints: Clones that contracted clustered mainly in CM and EM if CD4+ and in EMRA if CD8+. That cross-reactive memory joined was suggested by some responding clones appearing in pre-infection memory.

CDR1 is SQVTM and CDR2 is ANQGSEA in the germline V gene. There are 11 residues in the CDR3. Trimming left V 7 bases short and J 6 bases short, with 13 bases between. Comment on this clonotype: Its antigen remains unknown.

TCRdb fed the 5' RACE reads into MiXCR, producing one record per CDR3 protein. The data show roughly 350,000 distinct CDR3 sequences, with 20% to 25% seen just once and under 15% held by the top ten. The chain couples TRBV29-1 to TRBJ2-7; tentative D call: TRBD2 (5 bases). The receptor was derived from an adult woman who had mild COVID-19 (a few samples of this study predate the infection). Cell type and time point are not known. Input material: PBMCs or a T cell subset sorted from them (not recorded which). CDR3 protein: CSAWEWGEQYF. The CDR3 bases are TGCAGCGCGTGGGAGTGGGGCGAGCAGTACTTC.